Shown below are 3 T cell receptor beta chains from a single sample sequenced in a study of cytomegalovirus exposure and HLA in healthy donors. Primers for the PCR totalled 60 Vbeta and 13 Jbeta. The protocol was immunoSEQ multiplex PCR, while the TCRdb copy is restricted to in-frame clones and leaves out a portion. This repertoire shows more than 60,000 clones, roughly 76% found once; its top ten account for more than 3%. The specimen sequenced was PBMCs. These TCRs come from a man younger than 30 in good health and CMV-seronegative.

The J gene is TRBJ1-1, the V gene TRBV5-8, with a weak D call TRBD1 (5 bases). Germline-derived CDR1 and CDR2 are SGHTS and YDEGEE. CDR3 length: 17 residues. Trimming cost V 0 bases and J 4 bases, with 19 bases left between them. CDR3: CASSLGFDSPMSTEAFF. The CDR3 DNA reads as TGTGCCAGCAGCTTGGGCTTCGACAGCCCCATGAGCACTGAAGCTTTCTTT.

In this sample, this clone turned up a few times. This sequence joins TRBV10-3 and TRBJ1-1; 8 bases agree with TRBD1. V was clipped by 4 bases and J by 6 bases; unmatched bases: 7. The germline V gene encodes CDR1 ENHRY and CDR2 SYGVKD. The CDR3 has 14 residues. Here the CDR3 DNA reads TGTGCCATCAGTGGAACAGGGGGTTCGGCTGAAGCTTTCTTT. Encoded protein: CAISGTGGSAEAFF.

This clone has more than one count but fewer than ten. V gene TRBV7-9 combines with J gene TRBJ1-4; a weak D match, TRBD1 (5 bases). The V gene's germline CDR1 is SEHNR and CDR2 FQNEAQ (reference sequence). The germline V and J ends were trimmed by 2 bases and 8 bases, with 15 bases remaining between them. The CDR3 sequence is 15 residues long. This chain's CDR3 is CASSLRRASGEKLFF. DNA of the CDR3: TGTGCCAGCAGCTTACGCAGGGCCAGTGGGGAAAAACTGTTTTTT.